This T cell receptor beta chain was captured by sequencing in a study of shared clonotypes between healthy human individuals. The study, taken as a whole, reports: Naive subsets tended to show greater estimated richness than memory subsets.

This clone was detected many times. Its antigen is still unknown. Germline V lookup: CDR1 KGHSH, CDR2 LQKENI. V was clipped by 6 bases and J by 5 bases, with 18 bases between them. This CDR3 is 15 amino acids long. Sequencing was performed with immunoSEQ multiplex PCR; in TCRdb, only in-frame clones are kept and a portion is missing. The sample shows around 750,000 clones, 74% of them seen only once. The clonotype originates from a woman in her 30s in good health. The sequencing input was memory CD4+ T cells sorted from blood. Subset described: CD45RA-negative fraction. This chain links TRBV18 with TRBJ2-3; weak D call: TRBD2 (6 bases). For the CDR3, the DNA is TGTGCCAGCTCTACTTATGGGGAGGTGAGAGATACGCAGTATTTT. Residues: CASSTYGEVRDTQYF.